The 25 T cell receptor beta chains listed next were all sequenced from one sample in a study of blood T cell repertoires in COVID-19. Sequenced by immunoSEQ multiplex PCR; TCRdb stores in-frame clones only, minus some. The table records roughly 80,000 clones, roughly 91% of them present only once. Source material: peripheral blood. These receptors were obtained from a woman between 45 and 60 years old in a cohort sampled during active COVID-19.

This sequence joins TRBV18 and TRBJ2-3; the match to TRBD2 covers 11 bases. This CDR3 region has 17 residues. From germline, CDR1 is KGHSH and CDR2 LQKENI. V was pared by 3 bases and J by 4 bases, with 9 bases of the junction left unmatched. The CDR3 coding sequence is TGTGCCAGCTCACCGCAGGTAGCTAGCGGGGGGCCAGATACGCAGTATTTT. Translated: CASSPQVASGGPDTQYF.

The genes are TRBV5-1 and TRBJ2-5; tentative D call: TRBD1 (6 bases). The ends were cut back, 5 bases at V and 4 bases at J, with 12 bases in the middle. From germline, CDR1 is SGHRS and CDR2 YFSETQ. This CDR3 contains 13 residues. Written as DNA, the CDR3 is TGCGCCAGCAGGGTAGGGGGTGCAGAGACCCAGTACTTC. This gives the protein CASRVGGAETQYF.

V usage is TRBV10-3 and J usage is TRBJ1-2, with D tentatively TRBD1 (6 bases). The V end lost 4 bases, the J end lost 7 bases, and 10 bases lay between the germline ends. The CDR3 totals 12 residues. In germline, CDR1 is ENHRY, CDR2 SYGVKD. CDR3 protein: CAISGGPVGYTF. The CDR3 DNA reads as TGTGCCATCAGTGGGGGGCCTGTTGGCTACACCTTC.

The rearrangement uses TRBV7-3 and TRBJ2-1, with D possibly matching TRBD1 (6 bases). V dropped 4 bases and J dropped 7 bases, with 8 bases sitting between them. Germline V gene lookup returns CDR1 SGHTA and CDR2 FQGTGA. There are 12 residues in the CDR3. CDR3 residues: CASSSQGNEQFF. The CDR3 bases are TGTGCCAGCAGCTCACAGGGTAATGAGCAGTTCTTC.

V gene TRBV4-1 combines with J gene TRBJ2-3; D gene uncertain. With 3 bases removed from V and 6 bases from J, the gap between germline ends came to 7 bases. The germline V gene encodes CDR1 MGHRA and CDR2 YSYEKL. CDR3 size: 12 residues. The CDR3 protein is CASSHPRDTQYF. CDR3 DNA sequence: TGCGCCAGCAGCCACCCACGGGATACGCAGTATTTT.

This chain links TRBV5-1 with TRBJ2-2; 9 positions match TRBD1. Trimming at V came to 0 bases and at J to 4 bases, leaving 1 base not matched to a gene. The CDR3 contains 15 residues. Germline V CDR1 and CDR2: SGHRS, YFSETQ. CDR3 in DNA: TGCGCCAGCAGCTTGGGGGACAGGGCCACCGGGGAGCTGTTTTTT. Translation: CASSLGDRATGELFF.

CDR3 sequence (DNA): TGTGCCAGCAGCTGGACAGGGAACAAGGATGGCTACACCTTC. Translation gives CASSWTGNKDGYTF. The chain is built from TRBV5-4 and TRBJ1-2; 8 bases map to TRBD1. Unmatched junction bases numbered 7, after V lost 3 bases and J lost 6 bases. CDR3 length: 14 amino acids. Germline values: CDR1 SGHNT, CDR2 YYREEE (reference sequence).

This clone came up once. In nucleotides, the CDR3 is TGTGCCAGCTCACTACTAGGACTAAACACCGGGGAGCTGTTTTTT. Translated: CASSLLGLNTGELFF. The chain carries TRBV18 and TRBJ2-2; weak D call: TRBD2 (6 bases). V lost 4 bases to trimming and J lost 2 bases, with 11 bases between them. Germline CDR1 KGHSH, CDR2 LQKENI. This CDR3 contains 15 residues.

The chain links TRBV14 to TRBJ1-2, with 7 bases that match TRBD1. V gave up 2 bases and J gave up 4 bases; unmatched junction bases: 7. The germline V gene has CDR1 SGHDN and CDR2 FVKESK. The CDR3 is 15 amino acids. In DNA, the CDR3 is TGTGCCAGCAGCCAATTCAGGGGGTCCACCTATGGCTACACCTTC. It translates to CASSQFRGSTYGYTF.

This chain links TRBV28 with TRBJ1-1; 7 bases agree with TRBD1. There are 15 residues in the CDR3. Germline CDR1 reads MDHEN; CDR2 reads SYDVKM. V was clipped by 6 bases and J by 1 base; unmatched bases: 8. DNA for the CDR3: TGTGCCAGCAGCTCCGGGACAGCGCAGAACACTGAAGCTTTCTTT. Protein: CASSSGTAQNTEAFF.

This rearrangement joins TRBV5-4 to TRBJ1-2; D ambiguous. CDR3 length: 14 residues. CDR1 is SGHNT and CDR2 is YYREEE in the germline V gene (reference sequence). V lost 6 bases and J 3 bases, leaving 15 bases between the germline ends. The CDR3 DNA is TGTGCCAGCAACCTCCTCGGGAGTCACTATGGCTACACCTTC. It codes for CASNLLGSHYGYTF.

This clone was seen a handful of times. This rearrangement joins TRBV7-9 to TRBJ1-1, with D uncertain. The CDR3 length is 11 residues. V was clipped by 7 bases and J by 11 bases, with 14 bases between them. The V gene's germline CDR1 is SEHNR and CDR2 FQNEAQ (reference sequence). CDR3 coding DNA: TGTGCCAGCACCACTATGGGCACTGCTTTCTTT. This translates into CASTTMGTAFF. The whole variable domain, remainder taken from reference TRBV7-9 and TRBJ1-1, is DTGVSQNPRHKITKRGQNVTFRCDPISEHNRLYWYRQTLGQGPEFLTYFQNEAQLEKSRLLSDRFSAERPKGSFSTLEIQRTEQGDSAMYLCASTTMGTAFFGQGTRLTVV.

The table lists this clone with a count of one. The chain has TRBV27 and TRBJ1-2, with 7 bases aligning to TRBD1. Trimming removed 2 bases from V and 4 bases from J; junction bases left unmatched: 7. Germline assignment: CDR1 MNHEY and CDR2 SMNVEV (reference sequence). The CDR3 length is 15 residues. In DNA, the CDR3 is TGTGCCAGCAGTTTAGGAGGGGGCAAGAGCTATGGCTACACCTTC. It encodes CASSLGGGKSYGYTF.

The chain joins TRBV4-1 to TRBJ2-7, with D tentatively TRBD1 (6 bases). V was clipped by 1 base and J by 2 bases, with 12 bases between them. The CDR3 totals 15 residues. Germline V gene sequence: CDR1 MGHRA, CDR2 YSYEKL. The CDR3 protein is CASSQAGTFAYEQYF. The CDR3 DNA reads TGCGCCAGCAGCCAAGCCGGGACATTCGCCTACGAGCAGTACTTC.

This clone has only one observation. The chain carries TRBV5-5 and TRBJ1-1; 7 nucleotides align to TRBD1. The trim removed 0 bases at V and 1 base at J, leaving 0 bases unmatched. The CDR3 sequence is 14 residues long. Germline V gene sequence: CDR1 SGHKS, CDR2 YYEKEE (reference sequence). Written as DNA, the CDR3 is TGTGCCAGCAGCTTGGGGACAGGGAACACTGAAGCTTTCTTT. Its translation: CASSLGTGNTEAFF.

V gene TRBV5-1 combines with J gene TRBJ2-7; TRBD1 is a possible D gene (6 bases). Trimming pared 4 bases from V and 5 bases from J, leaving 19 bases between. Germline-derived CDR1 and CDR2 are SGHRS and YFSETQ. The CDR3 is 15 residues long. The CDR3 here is CASSMVGSQGNEQYF. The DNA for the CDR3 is TGCGCCAGCAGCATGGTGGGCTCCCAGGGGAACGAGCAGTACTTC.

The CDR3 spells CASSQVHGGAGEQFF. The DNA for the CDR3 is TGTGCCAGCAGCCAAGTGCACGGAGGGGCAGGGGAGCAGTTCTTC. The genes are TRBV3-1 (or the pseudogene TRBV3-2) and TRBJ2-1, with D possibly matching TRBD2 (6 bases). In germline, CDR1 is LGHDT, CDR2 YNNKEL (reference sequence). Deletions cut 1 base from V and 10 bases from J, with 17 bases between. The CDR3 is made up of 15 amino acids.

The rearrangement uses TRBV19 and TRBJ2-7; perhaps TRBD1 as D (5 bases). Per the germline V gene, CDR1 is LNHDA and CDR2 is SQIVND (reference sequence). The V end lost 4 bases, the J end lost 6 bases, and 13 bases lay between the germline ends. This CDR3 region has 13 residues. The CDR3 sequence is CASSKQQDSEQYF. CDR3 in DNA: TGTGCCAGTAGTAAACAACAAGACAGCGAGCAGTACTTC. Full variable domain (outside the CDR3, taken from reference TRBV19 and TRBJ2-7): DGGITQSPKYLFRKEGQNVTLSCEQNLNHDAMYWYRQDPGQGLRLIYYSQIVNDFQKGDIAEGYSVSREKKESFPLTVTSAQKNPTAFYLCASSKQQDSEQYFGPGTRLTVT.

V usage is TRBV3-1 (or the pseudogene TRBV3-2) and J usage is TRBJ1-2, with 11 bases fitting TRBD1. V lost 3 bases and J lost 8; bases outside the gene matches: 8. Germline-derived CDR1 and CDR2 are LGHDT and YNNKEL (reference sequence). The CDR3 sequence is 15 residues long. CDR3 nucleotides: TGTGCCAGCAGCCAGGGGACAGGGGGACCGGGGGGCTACACCTTC. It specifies CASSQGTGGPGGYTF.

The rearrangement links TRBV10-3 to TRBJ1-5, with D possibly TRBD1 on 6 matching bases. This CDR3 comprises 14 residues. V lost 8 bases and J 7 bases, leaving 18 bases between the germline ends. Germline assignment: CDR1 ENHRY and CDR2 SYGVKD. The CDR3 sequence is CAIGVDRTYQPQHF. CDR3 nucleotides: TGTGCCATCGGTGTTGACAGGACTTACCAGCCCCAGCATTTT.

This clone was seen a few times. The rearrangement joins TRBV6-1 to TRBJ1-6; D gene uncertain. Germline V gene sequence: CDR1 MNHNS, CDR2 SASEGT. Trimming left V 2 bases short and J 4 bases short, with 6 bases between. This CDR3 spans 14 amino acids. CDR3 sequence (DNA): TGTGCCAGCAGTGAAACAAGTTATAATTCACCCCTCCACTTT. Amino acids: CASSETSYNSPLHF.

CDR3 DNA sequence: TGTGCCAGCAGCTTAAGGACAGGGGGAAACACCATATATTTT. Amino acids: CASSLRTGGNTIYF. The V call is TRBV5-5, the J call TRBJ1-3; TRBD1 agrees at 8 bases. V shed 2 bases, J shed 4 bases, and the junction held 2 bases outside the gene matches. Germline V gene sequence: CDR1 SGHKS, CDR2 YYEKEE (reference sequence). The CDR3 is made up of 14 amino acids.

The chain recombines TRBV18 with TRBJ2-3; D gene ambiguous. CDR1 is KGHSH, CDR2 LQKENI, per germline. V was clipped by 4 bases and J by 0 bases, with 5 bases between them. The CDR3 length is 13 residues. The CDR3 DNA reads TGTGCCAGCTCACGGGCTAGCACAGATACGCAGTATTTT. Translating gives CASSRASTDTQYF.

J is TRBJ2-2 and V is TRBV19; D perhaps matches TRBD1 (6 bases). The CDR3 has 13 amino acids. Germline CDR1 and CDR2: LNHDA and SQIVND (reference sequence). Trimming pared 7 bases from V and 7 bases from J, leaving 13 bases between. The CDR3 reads CASMVGAVGELFF. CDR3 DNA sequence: TGTGCCAGTATGGTGGGGGCTGTCGGGGAGCTGTTTTTT.

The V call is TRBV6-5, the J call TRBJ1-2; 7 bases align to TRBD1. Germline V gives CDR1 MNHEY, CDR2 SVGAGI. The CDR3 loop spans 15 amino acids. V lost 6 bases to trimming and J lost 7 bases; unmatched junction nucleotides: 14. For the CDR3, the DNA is TGTGCCAGCAGGAGAGCCGGGACAGCCTCGGGTGGCTACACCTTC. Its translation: CASRRAGTASGGYTF.